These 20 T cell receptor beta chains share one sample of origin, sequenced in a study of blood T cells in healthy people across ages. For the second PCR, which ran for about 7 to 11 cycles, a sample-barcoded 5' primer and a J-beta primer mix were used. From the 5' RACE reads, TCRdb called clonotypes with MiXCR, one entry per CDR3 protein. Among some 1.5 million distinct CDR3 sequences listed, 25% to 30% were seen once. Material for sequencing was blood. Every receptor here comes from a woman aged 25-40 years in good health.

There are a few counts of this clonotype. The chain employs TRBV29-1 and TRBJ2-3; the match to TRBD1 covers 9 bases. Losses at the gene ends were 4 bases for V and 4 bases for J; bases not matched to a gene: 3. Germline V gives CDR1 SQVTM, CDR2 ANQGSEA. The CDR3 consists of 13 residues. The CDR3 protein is CSVGTGAADTQYF. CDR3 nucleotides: TGCAGCGTTGGGACAGGGGCGGCAGATACGCAGTATTTT.

The CDR3 sequence is CASSFLAARTGYEQYF. Written as DNA, the CDR3 is TGTGCCAGCAGTTTCCTAGCGGCCCGAACGGGGTACGAGCAGTACTTC. J is TRBJ2-1 and V is TRBV6-2 or TRBV6-3; the match to TRBD2 covers 7 bases. The better agreement between TRBJ2-7 and the DNA end casts doubt on the J call. The CDR3 runs to 16 residues. The germline gives CDR1 MNHEY, CDR2 SVGEGT.

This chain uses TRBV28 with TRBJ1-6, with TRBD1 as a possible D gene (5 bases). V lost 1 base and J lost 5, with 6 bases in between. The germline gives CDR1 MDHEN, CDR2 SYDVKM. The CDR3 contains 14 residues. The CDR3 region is CASSLLGDNSPLHF. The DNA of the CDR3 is TGTGCCAGCAGTTTATTGGGGGATAATTCACCCCTCCACTTT.

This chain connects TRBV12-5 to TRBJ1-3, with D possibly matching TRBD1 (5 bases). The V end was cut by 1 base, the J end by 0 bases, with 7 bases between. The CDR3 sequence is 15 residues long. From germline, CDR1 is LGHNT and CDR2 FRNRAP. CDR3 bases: TGTGCTAGTGGTTTGGGACAGCTCTCTGGAAACACCATATATTTT. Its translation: CASGLGQLSGNTIYF.

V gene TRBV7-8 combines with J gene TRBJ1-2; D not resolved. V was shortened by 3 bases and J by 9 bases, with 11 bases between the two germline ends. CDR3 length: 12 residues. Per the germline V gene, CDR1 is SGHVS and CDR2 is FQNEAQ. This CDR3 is CASSFPGLSYTF. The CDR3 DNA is TGTGCCAGCAGCTTTCCGGGTCTTAGCTACACCTTC.

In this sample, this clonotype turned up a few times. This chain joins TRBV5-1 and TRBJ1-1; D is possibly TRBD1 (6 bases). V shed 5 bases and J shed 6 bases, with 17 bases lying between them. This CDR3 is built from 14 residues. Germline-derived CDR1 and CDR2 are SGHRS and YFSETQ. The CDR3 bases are TGCGCCAGCAGTCCTACAGGGAGTACCGCTGAAGCTTTCTTT. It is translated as CASSPTGSTAEAFF.

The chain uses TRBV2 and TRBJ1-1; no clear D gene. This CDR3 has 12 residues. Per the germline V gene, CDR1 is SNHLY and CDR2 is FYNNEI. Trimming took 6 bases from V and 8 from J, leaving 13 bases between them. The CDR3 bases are TGTGCCAGCAGAGGCCAAAGATCCGAAGCTTTCTTT. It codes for CASRGQRSEAFF.

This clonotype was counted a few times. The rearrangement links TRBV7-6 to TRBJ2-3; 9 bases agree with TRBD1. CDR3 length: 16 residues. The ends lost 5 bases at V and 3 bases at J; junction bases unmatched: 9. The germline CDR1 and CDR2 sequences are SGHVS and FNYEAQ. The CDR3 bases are TGTGCCAGCAGCGTCCGCCCGGGACAGGGAACAGATACGCAGTATTTT. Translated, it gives CASSVRPGQGTDTQYF.

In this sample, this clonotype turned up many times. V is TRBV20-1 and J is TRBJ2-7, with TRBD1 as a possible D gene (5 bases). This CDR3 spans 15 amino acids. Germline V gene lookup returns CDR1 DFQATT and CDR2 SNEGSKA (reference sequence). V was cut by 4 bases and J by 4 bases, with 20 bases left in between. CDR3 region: CSATLDSFSSYEQYF. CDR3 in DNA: TGCAGTGCTACCCTAGACAGTTTTAGTAGTTACGAGCAGTACTTC.

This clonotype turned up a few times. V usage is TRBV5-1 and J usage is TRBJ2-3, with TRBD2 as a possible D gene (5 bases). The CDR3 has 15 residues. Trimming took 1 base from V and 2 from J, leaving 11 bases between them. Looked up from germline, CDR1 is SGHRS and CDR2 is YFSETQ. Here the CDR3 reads CASSLFTGNTDTQYF. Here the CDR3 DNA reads TGCGCCAGCAGCTTGTTCACCGGGAACACAGATACGCAGTATTTT.

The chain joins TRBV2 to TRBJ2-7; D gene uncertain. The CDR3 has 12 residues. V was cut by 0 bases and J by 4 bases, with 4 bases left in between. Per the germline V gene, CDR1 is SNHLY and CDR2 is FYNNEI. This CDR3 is CASSEAQYEQYF. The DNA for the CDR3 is TGTGCCAGCAGTGAAGCTCAGTACGAGCAGTACTTC.

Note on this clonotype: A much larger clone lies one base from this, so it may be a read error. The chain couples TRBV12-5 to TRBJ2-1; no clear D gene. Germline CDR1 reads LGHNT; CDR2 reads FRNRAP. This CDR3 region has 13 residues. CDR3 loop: CARGLVVPNEQFF. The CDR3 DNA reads TGTGCTAGGGGTTTGGTAGTCCCCAATGAGCAGTTCTTC. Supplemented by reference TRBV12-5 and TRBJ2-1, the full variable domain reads DARVTQTPRHKVTEMGQEVTMRCQPILGHNTVFWYRQTMMQGLELLAYFRNRAPLDDSGMPKDRFSAEMPDATLATLKIQPSEPRDSAVYFCARGLVVPNEQFFGPGTRLTVL.

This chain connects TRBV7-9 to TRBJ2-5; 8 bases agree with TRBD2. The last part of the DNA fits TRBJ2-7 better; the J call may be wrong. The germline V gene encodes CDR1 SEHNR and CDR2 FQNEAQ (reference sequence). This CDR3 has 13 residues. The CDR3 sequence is CASSLRTSTEQYF. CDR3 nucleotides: TGTGCCAGCAGCTTGCGGACTAGCACCGAGCAGTACTTC.

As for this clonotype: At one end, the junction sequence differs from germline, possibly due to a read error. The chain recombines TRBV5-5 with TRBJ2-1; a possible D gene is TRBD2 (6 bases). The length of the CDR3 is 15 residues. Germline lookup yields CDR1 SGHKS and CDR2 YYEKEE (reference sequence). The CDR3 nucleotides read TGTGCCAGCAGCTTGTCCGGGAGCGAGTACAATGGGCAGTTCTTC. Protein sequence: CASSLSGSEYNGQFF.

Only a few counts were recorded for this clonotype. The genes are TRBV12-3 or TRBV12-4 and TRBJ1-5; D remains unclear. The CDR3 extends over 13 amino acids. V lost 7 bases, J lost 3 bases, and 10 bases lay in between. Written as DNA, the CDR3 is TGTGCCAGCACAGGTCCAGTCAATCAGCCCCAGCATTTT. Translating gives CASTGPVNQPQHF.

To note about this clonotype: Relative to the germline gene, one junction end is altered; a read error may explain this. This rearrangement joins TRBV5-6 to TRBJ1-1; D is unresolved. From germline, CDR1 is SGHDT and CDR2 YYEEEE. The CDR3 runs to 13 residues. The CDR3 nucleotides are TGTGCCAACAGCTGGTTAACTGGTACTGAAGCTTTCTTT. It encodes CANSWLTGTEAFF.

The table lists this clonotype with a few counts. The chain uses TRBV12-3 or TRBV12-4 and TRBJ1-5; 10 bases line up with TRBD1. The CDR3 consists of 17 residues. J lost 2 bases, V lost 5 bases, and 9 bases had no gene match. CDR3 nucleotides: TGTGCCAGCAGTGGAAGACAGGGGGCGCGTGGCAATCAGCCCCAGCATTTT. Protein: CASSGRQGARGNQPQHF.

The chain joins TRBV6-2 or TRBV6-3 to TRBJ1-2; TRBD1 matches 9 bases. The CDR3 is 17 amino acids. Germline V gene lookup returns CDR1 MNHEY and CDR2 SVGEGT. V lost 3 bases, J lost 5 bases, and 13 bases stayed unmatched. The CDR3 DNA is TGTGCCAGCAGTTATCGCACCGGGACAGGGATCGATTATGGCTACACCTTC. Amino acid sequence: CASSYRTGTGIDYGYTF.

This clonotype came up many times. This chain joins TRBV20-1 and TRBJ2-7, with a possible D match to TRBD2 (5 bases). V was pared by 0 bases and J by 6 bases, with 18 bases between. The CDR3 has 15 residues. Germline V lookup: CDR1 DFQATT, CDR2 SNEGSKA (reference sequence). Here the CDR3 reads CSARDLGLTRGEQYF. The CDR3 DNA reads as TGCAGTGCTAGAGATCTCGGACTCACGAGAGGCGAGCAGTACTTC.

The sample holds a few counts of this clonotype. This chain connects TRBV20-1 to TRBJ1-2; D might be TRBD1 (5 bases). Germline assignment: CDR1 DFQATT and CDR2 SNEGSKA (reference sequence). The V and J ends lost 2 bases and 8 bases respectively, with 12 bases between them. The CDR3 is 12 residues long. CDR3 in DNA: TGCAGTGCTAGATCACGGGGGAGGGGCTACACCTTC. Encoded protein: CSARSRGRGYTF.